This T cell receptor (beta chain) was found in a study of blood T cell repertoires in COVID-19. The overall study: Sites in the United States, Italy and Spain provided acute and convalescent COVID-19 samples.

How the authors handled the data: Amplification of reference gene primers provided the estimated nucleated cell counts. Profiling relied on immunoSEQ multiplex PCR, and the TCRdb table lists in-frame clones only, not all of them. That table gives V, J and clone size, and the DNA gave D and trimming. Of approximately 360,000 clones detected, 80% to 90% appear once; the ten largest clones hold approximately 1.2%. The CDR3 has 16 amino acids. V lost 0 bases and J 3 bases, leaving 12 bases between the germline ends. The germline gives CDR1 SGHNT, CDR2 YENEEA. This clonotype was obtained from a man aged 40-49 years with acute or convalescent COVID-19. This rearrangement joins TRBV11-3 to TRBJ2-1, with D tentatively TRBD2 (5 bases). Sequencing was done on a sample of peripheral blood. The CDR3 sequence is CASSLEGEGFYNEQFF. The CDR3 bases are TGTGCCAGCAGCTTAGAGGGAGAGGGTTTCTACAATGAGCAGTTCTTC.